The 15 T cell receptor beta chains reported below all come from one sample, sequenced in a study of PD-1 blockade in classical Hodgkin lymphoma. Time point defined: newly diagnosed, previously untreated cHL patient sample. Method: immunoSEQ multiplex PCR; TCRdb's copy keeps in-frame clones and lacks some. The table records roughly 32,000 clones, 90% to 95% of them present only once. The sample was peripheral blood mononuclear cells (PBMCs). The source is a human donor with classical Hodgkin lymphoma.

V and J are TRBV6-1 and TRBJ2-5; no firm D call. The germline CDR1 and CDR2 sequences are MNHNS and SASEGT. The CDR3 runs to 12 residues. Trimming removed 8 bases from V and 2 bases from J, with 9 bases in between. CDR3 loop: CASPVLQETQYF. CDR3 sequence (DNA): TGTGCCAGCCCGGTACTACAAGAGACCCAGTACTTC.

The chain employs TRBV28 and TRBJ1-2; D is ambiguous. V was cut by 4 bases and J by 5 bases, with 8 bases left in between. In germline, CDR1 is MDHEN, CDR2 SYDVKM. The CDR3 is 12 amino acids. CDR3 loop: CASSSDPYGYTF. The CDR3 DNA is TGTGCCAGCAGTTCCGACCCTTATGGCTACACCTTC.

Note on this clone: The same CDR3 is also encoded by other DNA sequences in this sample. This chain uses TRBV18 with TRBJ2-1, with D possibly TRBD1 on 6 matching bases. Looked up from germline, CDR1 is KGHSH and CDR2 is LQKENI. V was trimmed by 5 bases and J by 7 bases, leaving 6 bases between them. The CDR3 is 11 residues long. CDR3 amino acids: CASSTGNEQFF. Here the CDR3 DNA reads TGTGCCAGCTCAACAGGGAATGAGCAGTTCTTC.

This chain links TRBV7-8 with TRBJ1-5; D gene uncertain. CDR3 length: 13 amino acids. Germline V CDR1 and CDR2: SGHVS, FQNEAQ. As DNA, the CDR3 is TGTGCGATTGGTGGGGAGAGATGGCAGCCCCAGCATTTT. It is translated as CAIGGERWQPQHF.

Note on this clone: A junction end diverges from the germline sequence, so it may reflect a read error. This sequence joins TRBV5-5 and TRBJ1-1; TRBD1 is a possible D gene (5 bases). Germline V lookup: CDR1 SGHKS, CDR2 YYEKEE (reference sequence). The CDR3 consists of 13 residues. CDR3 coding DNA: TGTGCCAGCAGTTTGGACACTTGGGCTGAAGCTTTCTTT. Translation gives CASSLDTWAEAFF.

The gene calls are TRBV4-1 and TRBJ1-4; 10 bases map to TRBD1. J gave up 7 bases and V 6 bases, and 14 bases lay outside the gene matches. CDR3 length equals 17 residues. The germline CDR1 and CDR2 sequences are MGHRA and YSYEKL. The CDR3 DNA reads as TGCGCCAGCAGACCACTACAGACAGGGGGCGGAGGTGAAAAACTGTTTTTT. Translated: CASRPLQTGGGGEKLFF.

This chain uses TRBV27 with TRBJ2-1, with 8 bases that match TRBD2. Germline V gene lookup returns CDR1 MNHEY and CDR2 SMNVEV (reference sequence). The CDR3 runs 17 residues. With V trimmed by 6 bases and J by 0 bases, 10 bases remained unmatched. The CDR3 DNA reads TGTGCCAGCAGCGTACTTAGCGGGGCGAGCTCCTACAATGAGCAGTTCTTC. Its protein product is CASSVLSGASSYNEQFF.

V is TRBV13 and J is TRBJ2-2; tentative D call: TRBD2 (6 bases). V dropped 8 bases and J dropped 4 bases, with 11 bases sitting between them. This CDR3 region has 13 residues. CDR1 PRHDT and CDR2 FYEKMQ come from the germline V gene (reference sequence). CDR3 nucleotide sequence: TGTGCCAGCCGGAGGGGCTTCACCGGGGAGCTGTTTTTT. It encodes CASRRGFTGELFF.

The V and J genes are TRBV5-4 and TRBJ2-5; D may be TRBD2 (5 bases). Germline CDR1 and CDR2: SGHNT and YYREEE (reference sequence). CDR3 length: 13 residues. Trimming removed 2 bases from V and 5 bases from J, with 10 bases in between. For the CDR3, the DNA is TGTGCCAGCAGCTTAGGAGGAGTGGAGACCCAGTACTTC. Amino acid sequence: CASSLGGVETQYF.

The chain uses TRBV9 and TRBJ2-3, with D perhaps assigned TRBD1 or TRBD2 (5 bases each). V was trimmed by 0 bases and J by 5 bases, leaving 13 bases between them. The CDR3 sequence is 15 residues long. Germline CDR1 and CDR2: SGDLS and YYNGEE. CDR3 amino acids: CASSVAGTPRDTQYF. CDR3 in DNA: TGTGCCAGCAGCGTAGCCGGGACCCCGCGAGATACGCAGTATTTT.

This clone appeared once. The chain recombines TRBV29-1 with TRBJ2-1, with D unresolved. CDR3 size: 10 residues. The V gene's germline CDR1 is SQVTM and CDR2 ANQGSEA. Trimming pared 7 bases from V and 7 bases from J, leaving 8 bases between. CDR3 residues: CSGAMNEQFF. For the CDR3, the DNA is TGCAGCGGAGCTATGAATGAGCAGTTCTTC.

This clone was counted between two and nine times. This sequence joins TRBV28 and TRBJ2-7; D is tentatively TRBD1 or TRBD2 (5 bases each). There are 13 residues in the CDR3. CDR1 MDHEN and CDR2 SYDVKM come from the germline V gene. V shed 6 bases and J shed 2 bases, with 11 bases lying between them. The CDR3 loop reads CASSRQGAYEQYF. The CDR3 nucleotides are TGTGCCAGCAGCCGCCAGGGAGCCTACGAGCAGTACTTC.

The CDR3 DNA follows: TGTGCCAGCAGCTTTGGGCGGGCGGGGGAGACCCAGTACTTC. Encoded protein: CASSFGRAGETQYF. The gene calls are TRBV11-2 and TRBJ2-5, with TRBD2 as a possible D gene (6 bases). Germline loops: CDR1 SGHAT, CDR2 FQNNGV. This CDR3 has 14 residues. V dropped 3 bases and J dropped 5 bases, with 13 bases sitting between them.

This chain uses TRBV7-2 with TRBJ1-1, with D unclear. This CDR3 comprises 13 residues. CDR1 is SGHTA, CDR2 FQGNSA, per germline. V was pared by 1 base and J by 1 base, with 4 bases between. CDR3 bases: TGTGCCAGCAGCTTAGATCCGAACACTGAAGCTTTCTTT. As protein: CASSLDPNTEAFF.

This chain connects TRBV2 to TRBJ1-1; D is uncertain. The CDR3 extends over 13 amino acids. The ends were cut back, 1 base at V and 4 bases at J, with 7 bases in the middle. Germline-derived CDR1 and CDR2 are SNHLY and FYNNEI. CDR3 region: CASSEGGTTEAFF. As DNA, the CDR3 is TGTGCCAGCAGTGAAGGGGGAACCACTGAAGCTTTCTTT.